What follows describes a single T cell receptor beta chain. Sequenced by immunoSEQ multiplex PCR; TCRdb stores in-frame clones only, minus some. The sample yields about 90,000 clones, roughly 80% seen once. This CDR3 comprises 13 residues. The ends were cut back, 0 bases at V and 7 bases at J, with 9 bases in the middle. Germline CDR1 is WNHNN and CDR2 is SYGVQD (reference sequence). The data are from a study of blood T cell repertoires in COVID-19. The sample comprised peripheral blood. The rearrangement uses TRBV10-1 and TRBJ2-5, with TRBD2 as a possible D gene (5 bases). The receptor was derived from a man aged 50-59 years with acute or convalescent COVID-19. In DNA, the CDR3 is TGCGCCAGCAGTGAGTCCACTCGGGGGACCCAGTACTTC. Amino acid sequence: CASSESTRGTQYF.